This TCR beta chain came from a study of blood T cell repertoires in COVID-19. Study summary: Spain, Italy and the United States supplied samples that represented acute and convalescent COVID-19. From T cells, B-cell-depleted T cells, or PBMCs came the material, which was cDNA or gDNA.

Original processing methods: Scientists estimated how many nucleated cells there were by amplifying reference gene primers. Measured with immunoSEQ multiplex PCR; TCRdb has only the in-frame clones, and not every one. V and J calls and clone size are as listed in that table; D and trimming were resolved from the DNA. Seen here are 150,000 to 200,000 clones, roughly 80% observed once, and the top ten hold roughly 8.3%. Germline values: CDR1 LGHNA, CDR2 YNFKEQ. The CDR3 covers 13 residues. Trimming took 1 base from V and 8 from J, leaving 11 bases between them. This chain joins TRBV4-2 and TRBJ1-2, with D perhaps TRBD1 (6 bases). Sequencing was carried out using peripheral blood. The receptor's source is a man aged 55-75 years with acute or convalescent COVID-19. This chain's CDR3 is CASSQVSGEGYTF. The DNA for the CDR3 is TGTGCCAGCAGCCAAGTCTCAGGGGAAGGCTACACCTTC.